This passage covers 16 T cell receptor beta chains from one sample sequenced in a study of blood T cell repertoires in COVID-19. The method was immunoSEQ multiplex PCR; TCRdb's version includes in-frame clones alone and lacks a portion of them. This table has about 65,000 clones, around four fifths appearing once. Sequenced material: peripheral blood. The origin of the receptors is a man older than 75 with acute or convalescent COVID-19.

J is TRBJ1-4 and V is TRBV28, with 7 bases aligning to TRBD1. From germline, CDR1 is MDHEN and CDR2 SYDVKM. Germline trimming cut 4 bases from V and 8 bases from J; bases unmatched to any gene: 10. The CDR3 spans 15 residues. The CDR3 sequence: CASSSLSGGREKLFF. CDR3 in DNA: TGTGCCAGCAGTTCCCTCTCAGGGGGTCGGGAAAAACTGTTTTTT.

This clone was recorded once. The chain is built from TRBV7-2 and TRBJ1-5, with 8 bases identical to TRBD1. The CDR3 has 16 residues. The germline gives CDR1 SGHTA, CDR2 FQGNSA. V was clipped by 5 bases and J by 2 bases; unmatched bases: 8. The CDR3 DNA reads TGTGCCAGCAGCACGATGGACAGGGCCGGCAATCAGCCCCAGCATTTT. Protein sequence: CASSTMDRAGNQPQHF.

The chain recombines TRBV6-6 with TRBJ1-4; perhaps TRBD1 as D (5 bases). CDR1 and CDR2 (germline): MNHNY, SVGAGI (reference sequence). The CDR3 is 15 residues long. The ends were cut back, 5 bases at V and 3 bases at J, with 13 bases in the middle. The CDR3 DNA reads TGTGCCAGCAGTAAGCCTCAGGGATCTAATGAAAAACTGTTTTTT. Translated: CASSKPQGSNEKLFF.

The chain has TRBV11-3 and TRBJ2-5, with D possibly being TRBD1 (5 bases). The CDR3 loop spans 13 amino acids. Trimming cost V 3 bases and J 2 bases, with 7 bases left between them. The germline V gene has CDR1 SGHNT and CDR2 YENEEA. CDR3 amino acids: CASSLGQQETQYF. The CDR3 DNA reads as TGTGCCAGCAGCTTGGGGCAGCAAGAGACCCAGTACTTC.

V gene TRBV19 combines with J gene TRBJ2-2; a possible D gene is TRBD1 (6 bases). V was cut by 7 bases and J by 7 bases, with 28 bases left in between. The germline V gene has CDR1 LNHDA and CDR2 SQIVND (reference sequence). The CDR3 contains 18 residues. Here the CDR3 DNA reads TGTGCCAGTAAGGGGCAGGGGTCCGGTGCACGAGGGGGCGGGGAGCTGTTTTTT. This encodes CASKGQGSGARGGGELFF.

The chain joins TRBV6-1 to TRBJ1-3; D perhaps matches TRBD1 (5 bases). The germline V gene encodes CDR1 MNHNS and CDR2 SASEGT. This CDR3 has 17 amino acids. V lost 4 bases and J 4 bases, leaving 20 bases between the germline ends. CDR3 nucleotide sequence: TGTGCCAGCAGTGGGGGGGGGACGGGACGATGGGGAAACACCATATATTTT. Translated: CASSGGGTGRWGNTIYF.

This clone is a singleton in its sample. The gene calls are TRBV4-1 and TRBJ2-3; a possible D gene is TRBD1 (6 bases). Germline CDR1 is MGHRA and CDR2 is YSYEKL. This CDR3 has 13 residues. V was shortened by 6 bases and J by 3 bases, with 10 bases between the two germline ends. CDR3 sequence reads: CASSTGQTDTQYF. CDR3 sequence (DNA): TGCGCCAGCAGTACCGGACAGACAGATACGCAGTATTTT.

The CDR3 DNA is TGTGCCAGCAGCCCAAGTACAGGGGCCGGGGCTGAAGCTTTCTTT. Translation: CASSPSTGAGAEAFF. J is TRBJ1-1 and V is TRBV7-9; 7 bases match TRBD1. The CDR3 has 15 residues. The V and J ends lost 5 bases and 6 bases, in that order; junction bases with no gene match: 12. Germline V lookup: CDR1 SEHNR, CDR2 FQNEAQ (reference sequence).

This clone was picked up one time. This sequence joins TRBV19 and TRBJ2-2; 9 nucleotides align to TRBD1. From germline, CDR1 is LNHDA and CDR2 SQIVND (reference sequence). The CDR3 contains 15 residues. J gave up 4 bases and V 3 bases, and 3 bases lay outside the gene matches. CDR3 DNA: TGTGCCAGTAGTATGGACAGGGGTAGCACCGGGGAGCTGTTTTTT. It yields the protein CASSMDRGSTGELFF.

This chain uses TRBV2 with TRBJ1-6; perhaps TRBD1 as D (6 bases). Trimming pared 6 bases from V and 7 bases from J, leaving 10 bases between. CDR3 length equals 13 residues. CDR1 SNHLY and CDR2 FYNNEI come from the germline V gene. The CDR3 protein is CASSPGQNSPLHF. CDR3 nucleotide sequence: TGTGCCAGCAGCCCGGGACAAAATTCACCCCTCCACTTT.

The chain combines TRBV29-1 with TRBJ2-1; TRBD2 is a possible D gene (7 bases). Trimming pared 6 bases from V and 4 bases from J, leaving 19 bases between. The CDR3 runs to 15 residues. Germline-derived CDR1 and CDR2 are SQVTM and ANQGSEA. The CDR3 reads CSVAGEGRAYNEQFF. CDR3 DNA: TGCAGCGTCGCAGGGGAAGGGAGGGCGTACAATGAGCAGTTCTTC.

The CDR3 DNA follows: TGTGCCAGTCAGGAAGGAGATACGCAGTATTTT. It specifies CASQEGDTQYF. The chain has TRBV10-3 and TRBJ2-3; no clear D gene. Germline V gene lookup returns CDR1 ENHRY and CDR2 SYGVKD. The CDR3 extends over 11 amino acids. With 10 bases removed from V and 5 bases from J, the gap between germline ends came to 10 bases.

The rearrangement joins TRBV13 to TRBJ1-2, with 7 bases identical to TRBD1. After removal of 3 bases from V and 5 bases from J, the junction contained 3 bases not matched to a gene. The germline V gene encodes CDR1 PRHDT and CDR2 FYEKMQ (reference sequence). The CDR3 spans 13 residues. The CDR3 is CASSFGQAYGYTF. The CDR3 nucleotides read TGTGCCAGCAGCTTTGGACAGGCTTATGGCTACACCTTC.

The chain has TRBV19 and TRBJ2-3, with TRBD1 matching over 8 bases. Germline trimming cut 5 bases from V and 4 bases from J; bases unmatched to any gene: 11. This CDR3 region has 16 residues. Germline assignment: CDR1 LNHDA and CDR2 SQIVND (reference sequence). The DNA of the CDR3 is TGTGCCAGTAGTCCAGGGGAGGACAGGGACGCAGATACGCAGTATTTT. This translates into CASSPGEDRDADTQYF.

The V and J genes are TRBV15 and TRBJ1-4; 10 positions match TRBD1. The CDR3 length is 17 residues. Germline CDR1 is LNHNV and CDR2 is YYDKDF (reference sequence). Trimming at V came to 1 base and at J to 8 bases, leaving 10 bases not matched to a gene. DNA for the CDR3: TGTGCCACCAGCAGAGCCCCGACAGGGGGCGCGGGGGAAAAACTGTTTTTT. Translated, it gives CATSRAPTGGAGEKLFF.

The V call is TRBV19, the J call TRBJ2-3; TRBD1 matches at 9 bases. The V segment lost 7 bases and the J segment 2 bases; nucleotides outside the gene matches: 7. CDR3 size: 15 residues. CDR1 LNHDA and CDR2 SQIVND come from the germline V gene (reference sequence). CDR3 coding DNA: TGTGCCAGTACGAACGGACAGGGGCCCACAGATACGCAGTATTTT. This encodes CASTNGQGPTDTQYF.